This note documents a single TCR beta chain sequence. What it binds is unknown. This record comes from a study of T cell repertoires in cytomegalovirus infection. As for the study in general: Indications came from public TCR beta signatures; they pointed to CMV infection and to a matching HLA type. The study's findings and limits: The cumulative frequency of public TCR beta families distinguished individuals who carried CMV together with the relevant HLA. HLA-C-restricted CMV-specific TCR beta clonotypes were dominant in the ex vivo response.

From the reads, TCRdb called clonotypes with MiXCR, one entry per CDR3 protein. The data contain fewer than 400,000 distinct CDR3 sequences, around a sixth of them singletons. The sequencing input was PBMCs. The clonotype comes from a human donor in good health (CMV status not recorded). Some clones in this sample may be carry-over from other donors' samples.

CDR3 in amino acids: CAAQGALTEAFF. The CDR3 nucleotides read TGTGCCGCACAGGGGGCATTGACTGAAGCTTTCTTT. The chain couples TRBV10-3 to TRBJ1-1; 9 positions match TRBD1. Germline-derived CDR1 and CDR2 are ENHRY and SYGVKD. The CDR3 length is 12 residues. V trimming: 11 bases; J trimming: 5 bases; junction bases outside the gene matches: 6.